The entry that follows covers one T cell receptor (beta chain) sequence. These data originate in a study of blood T cell repertoires in COVID-19. Overall study: T cells, B-cell-depleted T cells, or PBMCs supplied cDNA or gDNA.

This table comes from immunoSEQ multiplex PCR, and its TCRdb copy is limited to in-frame clones, with some not included. The sample contains some 50,000 clones, around 86% of which appear only once. The CDR3 covers 17 residues. The V and J ends lost 6 bases and 0 bases respectively, with 21 bases between them. CDR1 is KGHSH, CDR2 LQKENI, per germline. The chain carries TRBV18 and TRBJ2-7; D perhaps matches TRBD1 (6 bases). This clonotype originated in a man aged 50 to 59 with active COVID-19. Sequencing used peripheral blood. The CDR3 spells CASSLQNLGAVSYEQYF. The CDR3 DNA is TGTGCCAGCTCCCTACAGAACTTGGGGGCTGTCTCCTACGAGCAGTACTTC.